Listed here are 9 T cell receptor beta chains from one sample, sequenced in a study of post-analysis software for immune sequencing data. Libraries were made from TCR beta cDNA, and they carried unique molecular identifiers. One entry per CDR3 protein results from TCRdb running MiXCR on the PCR reads. The sample has some 800,000 distinct CDR3 sequences; more than 45% are singletons. Their antigens are not known. Regarding the study as a whole: With TRBV5-6, TRBV5-1 and TRBV20-1 included, five TRBV segments were more frequent in patients than in controls.

What was sequenced was blood. The receptors here all came from a girl between 10 and 17 years old with multiple sclerosis.

This chain joins TRBV10-3 and TRBJ2-5; D ambiguous. Trimming shortened V by 6 bases and J by 4 bases, and 12 bases separated the two germline ends. In germline, CDR1 is ENHRY, CDR2 SYGVKD. The CDR3 has 13 residues. CDR3 bases: TGTGCCATCAGCGCAGAGGTAGGAGAGACCCAGTACTTC. This gives the protein CAISAEVGETQYF.

The gene calls are TRBV2 and TRBJ1-1; tentative D call: TRBD1 (5 bases). Germline assignment: CDR1 SNHLY and CDR2 FYNNEI. This CDR3 has 14 amino acids. V was cut by 6 bases and J by 6 bases, with 17 bases left in between. CDR3 amino acids: CASRQDFSSPEAFF. CDR3 bases: TGTGCCAGCAGACAGGACTTCAGCAGCCCTGAAGCTTTCTTT.

Details on this clonotype: Germline and junction disagree at one end, which may indicate a read error. J is TRBJ2-3 and V is TRBV29-1; a possible D gene is TRBD2 (6 bases). Germline V lookup: CDR1 SQVTM, CDR2 ANQGSEA. This CDR3 is 18 amino acids long. This CDR3 is CSVVPVAAPGVVTDTRYF. In DNA, the CDR3 is TGCAGCGTTGTACCGGTAGCGGCCCCAGGAGTGGTCACAGATACGCGGTATTTT.

The chain uses TRBV29-1 and TRBJ1-1; D is unresolved. The germline gives CDR1 SQVTM, CDR2 ANQGSEA. The V and J ends lost 3 bases and 3 bases respectively, with 11 bases between them. The CDR3 spans 13 residues. The DNA of the CDR3 is TGCAGCGTTGACAGCGGGTTGGACACTGAAGCTTTCTTT. It specifies CSVDSGLDTEAFF.

There are a few counts of this clonotype. The chain recombines TRBV4-3 with TRBJ2-7; 13 bases fit TRBD2. CDR3 length: 15 amino acids. Germline trimming cut 4 bases from V and 7 bases from J; bases unmatched to any gene: 7. Germline V CDR1 and CDR2: LGHNA, YSLEER. The CDR3 loop reads CASSLAGGLAGEQYF. CDR3 in DNA: TGCGCCAGCAGCCTGGCCGGGGGACTAGCGGGGGAGCAGTACTTC.

The chain uses TRBV12-5 and TRBJ2-4; D might be TRBD1 or TRBD2, each matching 6 bases. The germline V gene encodes CDR1 LGHNT and CDR2 FRNRAP. CDR3 length: 15 residues. Trimming cost V 7 bases and J 0 bases, with 13 bases left between them. Here the CDR3 DNA reads TGTGCTAGTGCCTGGGGGGCACTAGCCAAAAACATTCAGTACTTC. It yields the protein CASAWGALAKNIQYF.

This chain connects TRBV6-2 or TRBV6-3 to TRBJ2-5; D is unresolved. Germline-derived CDR1 and CDR2 are MNHEY and SVGEGT. The V gene lost 8 bases and the J gene lost 5 bases, with 18 bases spanning the gap. The CDR3 length is 14 residues. For the CDR3, the DNA is TGTGCCAGCGGCGGTAGGAGCGTGGGGGAGACCCAGTACTTC. Translating it yields CASGGRSVGETQYF.

This clonotype turned up a few times. The chain recombines TRBV7-9 with TRBJ2-7; D remains unclear. CDR3 size: 12 residues. Germline loops: CDR1 SEHNR, CDR2 FQNEAQ (reference sequence). Trimming took off 4 bases at V and 4 bases at J, with 8 bases between the two ends. CDR3 protein: CASSSWDYEQYF. The CDR3 nucleotides are TGTGCCAGCAGCTCATGGGATTACGAGCAGTACTTC.

This chain connects TRBV20-1 to TRBJ2-5; D gene unclear. CDR3 length equals 12 residues. From germline, CDR1 is DFQATT and CDR2 SNEGSKA (reference sequence). The V end was cut by 3 bases, the J end by 5 bases, with 10 bases between. Here the CDR3 reads CSARRLEETQYF. CDR3 nucleotides: TGCAGTGCTAGGCGGCTAGAGGAGACCCAGTACTTC.